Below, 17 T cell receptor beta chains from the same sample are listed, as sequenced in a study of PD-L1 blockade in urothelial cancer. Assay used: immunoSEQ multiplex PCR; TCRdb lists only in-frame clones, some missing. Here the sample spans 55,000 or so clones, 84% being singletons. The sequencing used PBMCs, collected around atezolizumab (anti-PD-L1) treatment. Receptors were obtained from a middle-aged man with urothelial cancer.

Here the CDR3 reads CASSQLRGANVLTF. Here the CDR3 DNA reads TGTGCCAGCAGCCAACTTCGAGGGGCCAACGTCCTGACTTTC. This rearrangement joins TRBV5-5 to TRBJ2-6; D unresolved. Trimming removed 4 bases from V and 4 bases from J, with 9 bases in between. Germline V gene sequence: CDR1 SGHKS, CDR2 YYEKEE (reference sequence). The CDR3 totals 14 residues.

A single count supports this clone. The CDR3 nucleotides are TGTGCCAGCAGCTTACCAGCGGGGCCTTGGGTAGACAAAAACATTCAGTACTTC. Translation gives CASSLPAGPWVDKNIQYF. The genes are TRBV11-2 and TRBJ2-4, with 7 nucleotides matching TRBD2. Germline lookup yields CDR1 SGHAT and CDR2 FQNNGV. The CDR3 consists of 18 residues. V shed 2 bases, J shed 3 bases, and the junction held 13 bases outside the gene matches.

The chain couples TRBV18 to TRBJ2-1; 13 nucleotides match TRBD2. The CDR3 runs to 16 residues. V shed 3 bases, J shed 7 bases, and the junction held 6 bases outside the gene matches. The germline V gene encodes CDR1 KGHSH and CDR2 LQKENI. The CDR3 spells CASSPRTSGSGNEQFF. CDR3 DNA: TGTGCCAGCTCACCGAGGACTAGCGGGAGTGGGAATGAGCAGTTCTTC.

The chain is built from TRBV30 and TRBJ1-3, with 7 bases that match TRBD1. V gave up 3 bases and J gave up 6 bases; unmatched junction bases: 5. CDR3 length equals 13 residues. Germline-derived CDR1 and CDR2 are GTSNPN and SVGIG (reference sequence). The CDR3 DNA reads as TGTGCCTGGAGGCGGGACAGAGCAAACACCATATATTTT. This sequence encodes CAWRRDRANTIYF.

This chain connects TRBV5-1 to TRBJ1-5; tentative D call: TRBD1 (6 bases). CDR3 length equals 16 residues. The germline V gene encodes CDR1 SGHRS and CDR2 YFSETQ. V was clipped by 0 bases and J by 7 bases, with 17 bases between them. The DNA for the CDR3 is TGCGCCAGCAGCTTGGTGCCCGGGGACATAGGGCAGCCCCAGCATTTT. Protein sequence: CASSLVPGDIGQPQHF.

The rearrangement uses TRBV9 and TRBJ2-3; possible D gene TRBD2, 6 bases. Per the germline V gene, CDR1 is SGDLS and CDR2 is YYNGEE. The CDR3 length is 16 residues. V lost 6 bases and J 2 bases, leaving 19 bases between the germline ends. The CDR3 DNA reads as TGTGCCAGCACCCCCTCAGAGCTAGCGTACACAGATACGCAGTATTTT. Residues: CASTPSELAYTDTQYF.

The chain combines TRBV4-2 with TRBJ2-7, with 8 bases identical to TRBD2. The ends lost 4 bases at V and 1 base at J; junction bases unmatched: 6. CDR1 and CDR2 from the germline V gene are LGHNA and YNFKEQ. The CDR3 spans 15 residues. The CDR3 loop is CASSLAREGSYEQYF. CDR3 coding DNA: TGTGCCAGCAGCCTCGCCCGGGAGGGTTCCTACGAGCAGTACTTC.

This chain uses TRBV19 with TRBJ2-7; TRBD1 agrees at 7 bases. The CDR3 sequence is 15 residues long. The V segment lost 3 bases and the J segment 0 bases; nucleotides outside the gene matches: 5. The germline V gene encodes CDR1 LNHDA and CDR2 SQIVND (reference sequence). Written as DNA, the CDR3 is TGTGCCAGTAGTATTCGGGGACAGCTCTCCTACGAGCAGTACTTC. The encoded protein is CASSIRGQLSYEQYF.

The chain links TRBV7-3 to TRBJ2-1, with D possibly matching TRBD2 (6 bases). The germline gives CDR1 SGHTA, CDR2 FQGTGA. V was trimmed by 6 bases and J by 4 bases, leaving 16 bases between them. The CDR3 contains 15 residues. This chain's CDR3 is CASSRTRGPYNEQFF. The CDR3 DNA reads TGTGCCAGCAGTCGCACGCGGGGCCCATACAATGAGCAGTTCTTC.

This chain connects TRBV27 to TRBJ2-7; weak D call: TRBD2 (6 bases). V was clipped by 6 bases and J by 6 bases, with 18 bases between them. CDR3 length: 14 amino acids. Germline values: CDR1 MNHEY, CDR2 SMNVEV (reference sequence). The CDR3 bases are TGTGCCAGCAGCAACTTGGGGGGAACCGTCGAGCAGTACTTC. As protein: CASSNLGGTVEQYF.

CDR3 nucleotide sequence: TGTGCCAGCAGTCTTAACAGCTACGAGCAGTACTTC. Residues: CASSLNSYEQYF. V and J are TRBV2 and TRBJ2-7; D is unclear. Germline lookup yields CDR1 SNHLY and CDR2 FYNNEI. This CDR3 spans 12 amino acids. The V gene lost 5 bases and the J gene lost 3 bases, with 8 bases spanning the gap.

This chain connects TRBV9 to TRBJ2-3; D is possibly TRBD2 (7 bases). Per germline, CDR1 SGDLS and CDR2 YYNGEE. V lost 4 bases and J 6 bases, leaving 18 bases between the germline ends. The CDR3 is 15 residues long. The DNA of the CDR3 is TGTGCCAGCAGCCGAGGGGGGGGCTCCCGCGATACGCAGTATTTT. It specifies CASSRGGGSRDTQYF.

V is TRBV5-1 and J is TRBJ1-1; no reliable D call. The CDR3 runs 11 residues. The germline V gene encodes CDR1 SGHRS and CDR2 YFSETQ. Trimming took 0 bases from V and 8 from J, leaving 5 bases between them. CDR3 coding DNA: TGCGCCAGCAGCTTGGGGAGGGAAGCTTTCTTT. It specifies CASSLGREAFF.

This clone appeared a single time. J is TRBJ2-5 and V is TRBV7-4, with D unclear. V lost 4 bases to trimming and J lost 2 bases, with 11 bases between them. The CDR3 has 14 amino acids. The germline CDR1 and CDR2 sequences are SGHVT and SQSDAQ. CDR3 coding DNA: TGTGCCAGCAGCTCCCGGAGAGCTCAAGAGACCCAGTACTTC. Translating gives CASSSRRAQETQYF.

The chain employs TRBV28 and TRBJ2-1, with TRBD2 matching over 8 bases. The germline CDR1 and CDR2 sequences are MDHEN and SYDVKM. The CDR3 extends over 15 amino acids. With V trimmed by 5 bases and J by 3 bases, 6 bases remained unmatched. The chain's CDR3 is CASSTGTRLYNEQFF. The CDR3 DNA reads TGTGCCAGCAGTACCGGGACTAGGCTCTACAATGAGCAGTTCTTC.

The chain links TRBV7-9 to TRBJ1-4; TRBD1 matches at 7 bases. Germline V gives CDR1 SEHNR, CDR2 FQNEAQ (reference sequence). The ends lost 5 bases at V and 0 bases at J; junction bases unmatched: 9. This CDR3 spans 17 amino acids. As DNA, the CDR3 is TGTGCCAGCAGCCGGGACAGCACCTATGCAACTAATGAAAAACTGTTTTTT. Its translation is CASSRDSTYATNEKLFF.

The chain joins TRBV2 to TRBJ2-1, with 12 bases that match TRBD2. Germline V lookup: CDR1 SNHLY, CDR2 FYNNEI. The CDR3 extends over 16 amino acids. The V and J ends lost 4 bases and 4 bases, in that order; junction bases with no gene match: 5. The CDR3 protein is CASSAALAGGYNEQFF. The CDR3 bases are TGTGCCAGCAGTGCCGCCCTAGCGGGAGGGTACAATGAGCAGTTCTTC.